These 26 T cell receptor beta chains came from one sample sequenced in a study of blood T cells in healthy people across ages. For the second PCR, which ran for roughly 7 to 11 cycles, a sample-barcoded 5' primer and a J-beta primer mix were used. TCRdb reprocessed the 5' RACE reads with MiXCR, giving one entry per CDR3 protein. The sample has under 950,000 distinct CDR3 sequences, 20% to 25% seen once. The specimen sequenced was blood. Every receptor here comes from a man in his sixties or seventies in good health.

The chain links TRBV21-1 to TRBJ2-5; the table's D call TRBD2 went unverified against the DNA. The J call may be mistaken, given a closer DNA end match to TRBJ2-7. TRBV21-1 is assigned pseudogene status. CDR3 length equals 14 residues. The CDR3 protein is CASSKGGEGNEQYV. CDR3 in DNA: TGTGCCAGCAGCAAAGGAGGGGAGGGTAACGAGCAGTACGTC.

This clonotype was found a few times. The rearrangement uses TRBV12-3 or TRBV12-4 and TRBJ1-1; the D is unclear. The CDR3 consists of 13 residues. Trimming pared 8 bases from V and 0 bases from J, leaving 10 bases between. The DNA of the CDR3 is TGTGCCAGCCAGAAGTCCGTGAACACTGAAGCTTTCTTT. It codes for CASQKSVNTEAFF.

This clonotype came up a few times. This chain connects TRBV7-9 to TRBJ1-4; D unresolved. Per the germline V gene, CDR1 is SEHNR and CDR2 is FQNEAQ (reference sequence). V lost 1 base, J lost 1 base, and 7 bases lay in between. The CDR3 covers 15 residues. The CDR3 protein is CASSLDGLTNEKLFF. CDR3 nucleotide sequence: TGTGCCAGCAGCTTAGATGGATTAACTAATGAAAAACTGTTTTTT.

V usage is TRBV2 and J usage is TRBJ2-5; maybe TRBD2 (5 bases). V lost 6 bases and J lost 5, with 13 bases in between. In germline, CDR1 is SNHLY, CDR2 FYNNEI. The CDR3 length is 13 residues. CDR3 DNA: TGTGCCAGCAGAGATGGACCGGGGGAGACCCAGTACTTC. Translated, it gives CASRDGPGETQYF.

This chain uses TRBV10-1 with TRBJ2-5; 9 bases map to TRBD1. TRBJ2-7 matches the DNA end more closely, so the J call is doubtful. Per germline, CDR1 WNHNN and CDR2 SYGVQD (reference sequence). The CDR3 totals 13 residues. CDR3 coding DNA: TGCGCCAGCAGTAGGGACAGGGACCACGAGCAGTACTTC. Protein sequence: CASSRDRDHEQYF.

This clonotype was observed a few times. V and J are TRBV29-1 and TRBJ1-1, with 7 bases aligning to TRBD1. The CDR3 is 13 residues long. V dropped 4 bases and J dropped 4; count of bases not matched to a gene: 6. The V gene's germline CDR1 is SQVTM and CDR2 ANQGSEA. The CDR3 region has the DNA TGCAGCGTTGCAACAGGGGAGGGCACTGAAGCTTTCTTT. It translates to CSVATGEGTEAFF.

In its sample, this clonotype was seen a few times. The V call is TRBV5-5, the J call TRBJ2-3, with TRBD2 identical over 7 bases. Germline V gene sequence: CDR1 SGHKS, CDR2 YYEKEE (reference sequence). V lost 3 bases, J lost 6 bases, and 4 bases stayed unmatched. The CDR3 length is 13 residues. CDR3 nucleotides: TGTGCCAGCAGCTCCAGCGGGGAGGATACGCAGTATTTT. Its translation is CASSSSGEDTQYF.

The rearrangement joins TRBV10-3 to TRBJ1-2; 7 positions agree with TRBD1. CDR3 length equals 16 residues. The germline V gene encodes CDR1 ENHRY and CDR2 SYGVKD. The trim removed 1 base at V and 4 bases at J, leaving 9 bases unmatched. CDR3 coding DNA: TGTGCCATCAGTGAGTTATCGACAGGGCCGAGCTATGGCTACACCTTC. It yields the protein CAISELSTGPSYGYTF.

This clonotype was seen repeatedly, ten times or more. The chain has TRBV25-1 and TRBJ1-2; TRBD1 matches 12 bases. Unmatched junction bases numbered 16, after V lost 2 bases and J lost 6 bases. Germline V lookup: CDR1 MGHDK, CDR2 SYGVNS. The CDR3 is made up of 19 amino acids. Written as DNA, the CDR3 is TGTGCCAGCAGTGAAGTCCCCTCCGGGACAGGGGGCAAGAGGGATGGCTACACCTTC. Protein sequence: CASSEVPSGTGGKRDGYTF.

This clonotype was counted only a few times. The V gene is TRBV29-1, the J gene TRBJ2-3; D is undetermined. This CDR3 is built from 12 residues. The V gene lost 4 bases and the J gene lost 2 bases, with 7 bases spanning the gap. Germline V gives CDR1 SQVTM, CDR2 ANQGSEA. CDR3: CSVGQITDTQYF. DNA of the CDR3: TGCAGCGTTGGACAAATCACAGATACGCAGTATTTT.

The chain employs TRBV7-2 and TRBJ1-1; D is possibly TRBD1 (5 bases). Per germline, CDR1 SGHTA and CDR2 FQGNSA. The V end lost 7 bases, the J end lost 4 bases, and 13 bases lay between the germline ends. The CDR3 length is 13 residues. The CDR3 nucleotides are TGTGCCAGCAATGCGTGGGGGAGCACTGAAGCTTTCTTT. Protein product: CASNAWGSTEAFF.

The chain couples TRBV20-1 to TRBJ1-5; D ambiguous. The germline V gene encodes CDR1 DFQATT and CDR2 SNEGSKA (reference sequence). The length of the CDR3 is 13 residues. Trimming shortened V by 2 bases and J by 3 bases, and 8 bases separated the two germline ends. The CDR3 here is CSARIRDNQPQHF. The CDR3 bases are TGCAGTGCTAGAATCCGGGACAATCAGCCCCAGCATTTT.

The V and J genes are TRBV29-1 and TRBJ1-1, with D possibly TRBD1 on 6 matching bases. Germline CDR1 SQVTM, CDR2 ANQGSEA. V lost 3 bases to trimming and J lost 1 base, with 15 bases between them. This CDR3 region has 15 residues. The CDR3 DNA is TGCAGCGTTGATAACCACGGGACACCGAACACTGAAGCTTTCTTT. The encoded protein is CSVDNHGTPNTEAFF.

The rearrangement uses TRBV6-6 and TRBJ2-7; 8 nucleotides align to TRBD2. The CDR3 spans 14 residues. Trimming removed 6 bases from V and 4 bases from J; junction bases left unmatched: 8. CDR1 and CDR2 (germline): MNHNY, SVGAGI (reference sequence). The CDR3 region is CASSSPASGYEQYF. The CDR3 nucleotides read TGTGCCAGCAGCAGCCCGGCTAGCGGGTACGAGCAGTACTTC.

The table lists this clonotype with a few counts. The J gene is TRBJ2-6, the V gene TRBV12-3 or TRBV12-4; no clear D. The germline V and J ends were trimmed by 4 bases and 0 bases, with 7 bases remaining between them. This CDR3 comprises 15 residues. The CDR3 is CASSSLNSGANVLTF. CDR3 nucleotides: TGTGCCAGCAGTTCCCTGAACTCTGGGGCCAACGTCCTGACTTTC.

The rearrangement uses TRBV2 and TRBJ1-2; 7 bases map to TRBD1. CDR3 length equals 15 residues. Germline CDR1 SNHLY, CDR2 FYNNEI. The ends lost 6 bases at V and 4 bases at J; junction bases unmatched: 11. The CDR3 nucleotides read TGTGCCAGCAGCGGAGGACAGGTCGGCCTCTATGGCTACACCTTC. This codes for CASSGGQVGLYGYTF.

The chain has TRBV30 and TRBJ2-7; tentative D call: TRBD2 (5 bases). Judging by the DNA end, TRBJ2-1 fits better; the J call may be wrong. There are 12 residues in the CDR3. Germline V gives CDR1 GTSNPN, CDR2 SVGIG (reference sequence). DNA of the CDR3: TGTGCCTGGATATCTGGAGGCGTTGAGCAGTTCTTC. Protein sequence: CAWISGGVEQFF.

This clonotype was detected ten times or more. The CDR3 here is CASSLSRENSPLHF. The CDR3 region has the DNA TGTGCCAGCAGCTTAAGCAGGGAGAATTCACCCCTCCACTTT. The chain links TRBV7-9 to TRBJ1-6; TRBD1 might be the D (5 bases). Trimming removed 2 bases from V and 7 bases from J, with 9 bases in between. The germline gives CDR1 SEHNR, CDR2 FQNEAQ (reference sequence). The CDR3 covers 14 residues. Full variable domain (remainder filled in from reference TRBV7-9 and TRBJ1-6): DTGVSQNPRHKITKRGQNVTFRCDPISEHNRLYWYRQTLGQGPEFLTYFQNEAQLEKSRLLSDRFSAERPKGSFSTLEIQRTEQGDSAMYLCASSLSRENSPLHFGNGTRLTVT.

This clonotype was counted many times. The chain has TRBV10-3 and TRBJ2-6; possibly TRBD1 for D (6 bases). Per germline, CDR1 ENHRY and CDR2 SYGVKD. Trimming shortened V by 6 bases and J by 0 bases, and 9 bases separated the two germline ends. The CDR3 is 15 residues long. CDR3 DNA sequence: TGTGCCATCAGAGGACAGAGCTCTGGGGCCAACGTCCTGACTTTC. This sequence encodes CAIRGQSSGANVLTF.

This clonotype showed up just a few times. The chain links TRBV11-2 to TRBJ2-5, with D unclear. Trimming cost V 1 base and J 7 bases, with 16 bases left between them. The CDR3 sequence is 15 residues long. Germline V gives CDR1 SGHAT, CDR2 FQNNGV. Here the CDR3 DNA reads TGTGCCAGCAGCTTAGCGTCCAGACAAGAGAGGACCCAGTACTTC. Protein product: CASSLASRQERTQYF.

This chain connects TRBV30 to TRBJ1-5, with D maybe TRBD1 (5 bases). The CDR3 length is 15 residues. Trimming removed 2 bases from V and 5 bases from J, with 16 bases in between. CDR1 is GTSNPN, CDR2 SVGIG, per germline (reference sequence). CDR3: CAWSRDPVGYQPQHF. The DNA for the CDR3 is TGTGCCTGGAGTAGGGACCCGGTCGGCTATCAGCCCCAGCATTTT.

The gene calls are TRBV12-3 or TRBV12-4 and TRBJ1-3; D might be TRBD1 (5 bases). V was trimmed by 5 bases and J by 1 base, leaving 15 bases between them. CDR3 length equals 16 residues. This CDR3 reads CASSPWTQLSGNTIYF. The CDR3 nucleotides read TGTGCCAGCAGTCCCTGGACACAACTTTCTGGAAACACCATATATTTT.

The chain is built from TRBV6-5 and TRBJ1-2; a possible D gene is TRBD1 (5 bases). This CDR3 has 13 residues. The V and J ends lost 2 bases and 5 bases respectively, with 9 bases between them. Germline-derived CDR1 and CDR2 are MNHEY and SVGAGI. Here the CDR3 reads CASSYNRRYGYTF. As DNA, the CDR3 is TGTGCCAGCAGTTACAACAGGCGGTATGGCTACACCTTC.

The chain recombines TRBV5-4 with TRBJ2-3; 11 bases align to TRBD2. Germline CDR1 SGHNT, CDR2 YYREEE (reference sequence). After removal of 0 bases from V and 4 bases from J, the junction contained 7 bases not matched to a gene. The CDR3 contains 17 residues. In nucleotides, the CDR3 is TGTGCCAGCAGCTTGGACACTAGCGGGAGAGTCTCAGATACGCAGTATTTT. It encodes CASSLDTSGRVSDTQYF.

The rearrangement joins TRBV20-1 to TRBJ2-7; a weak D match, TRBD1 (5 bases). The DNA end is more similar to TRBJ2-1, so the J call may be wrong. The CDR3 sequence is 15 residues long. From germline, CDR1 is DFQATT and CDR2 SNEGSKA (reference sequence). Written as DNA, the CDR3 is TGCAGTGCTAGATTAAGGGGCAGTCCCTACAATGAGCAGTTCTTC. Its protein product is CSARLRGSPYNEQFF.

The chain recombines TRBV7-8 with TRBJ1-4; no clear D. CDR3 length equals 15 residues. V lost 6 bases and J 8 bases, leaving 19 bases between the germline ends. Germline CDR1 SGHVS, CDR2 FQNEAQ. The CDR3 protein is CASRGKGGIGEKLFF. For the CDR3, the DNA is TGTGCCAGCAGGGGAAAGGGTGGGATCGGCGAAAAACTGTTTTTT. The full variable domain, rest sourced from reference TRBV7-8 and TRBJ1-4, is GAGVSQSPRYKVAKRGQDVALRCDPISGHVSLFWYQQALGQGPEFLTYFQNEAQLDKSGLPSDRFFAERPEGSVSTLKIQRTQQEDSAVYLCASRGKGGIGEKLFFGSGTQLSVL.